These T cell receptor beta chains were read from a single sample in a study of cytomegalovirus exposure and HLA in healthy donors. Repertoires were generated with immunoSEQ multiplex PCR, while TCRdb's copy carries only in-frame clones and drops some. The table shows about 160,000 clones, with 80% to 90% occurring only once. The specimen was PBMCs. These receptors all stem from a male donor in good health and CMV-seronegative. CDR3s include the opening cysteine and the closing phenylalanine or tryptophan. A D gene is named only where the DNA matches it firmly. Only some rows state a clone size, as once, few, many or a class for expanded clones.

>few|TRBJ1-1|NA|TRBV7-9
CASSLAKYPTEAFF
TGTGCCAGCAGCTTAGCTAAATATCCCACTGAAGCTTTCTTT
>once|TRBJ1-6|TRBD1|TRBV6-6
CASWDRENSPLHF
TGTGCCAGCTGGGACAGGGAGAATTCACCCCTCCACTTT
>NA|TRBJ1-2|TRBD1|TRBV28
CASSGQAEADYGYTF
TGTGCCAGCAGCGGACAGGCCGAGGCGGACTATGGCTACACCTTC
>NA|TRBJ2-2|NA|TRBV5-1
CASSRNRGNGGELFF
TGCGCCAGCAGCCGTAACCGGGGTAATGGCGGGGAGCTGTTTTTT
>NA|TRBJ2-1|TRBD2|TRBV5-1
CASSLDGGAYNEQFF
TGCGCCAGCAGCTTGGACGGGGGGGCATACAATGAGCAGTTCTTC
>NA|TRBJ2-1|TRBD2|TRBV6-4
CASSDSTSGSNEQFF
TGTGCCAGCAGTGACTCGACTAGCGGGAGCAATGAGCAGTTCTTC
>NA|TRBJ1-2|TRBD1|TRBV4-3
CASSQVGQGPTGYGYPF
TGCGCCAGCAGCCAAGTCGGACAGGGACCCACAGGGTATGGCTACCCCTTC
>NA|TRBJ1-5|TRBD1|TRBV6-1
CASSDRRDREDRSQHF
TGTGCCAGCAGTGACAGACGGGACAGGGAAGATAGGTCCCAGCATTTT
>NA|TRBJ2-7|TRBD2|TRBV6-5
CASSTLAGDEQYF
TGTGCCAGCAGTACCTTAGCGGGAGACGAGCAGTACTTC
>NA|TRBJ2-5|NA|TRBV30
CAWRRGGSETQYF
TGTGCCTGGAGGAGGGGGGGTTCAGAGACCCAGTACTTC
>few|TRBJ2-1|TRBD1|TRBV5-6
CASSQDRDYNEQFF
TGTGCCAGCAGCCAAGACAGGGACTACAATGAGCAGTTCTTC
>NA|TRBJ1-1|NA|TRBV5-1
CASSLGGAVSRNTEAFF
TGCGCCAGCAGCTTGGGAGGCGCCGTCTCCAGGAACACTGAAGCTTTCTTT
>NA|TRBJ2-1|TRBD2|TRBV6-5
CASSQTSGQRGEQFF
TGTGCCAGCAGCCAAACTAGCGGGCAAAGGGGTGAGCAGTTCTTC
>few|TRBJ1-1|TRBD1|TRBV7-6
CASSLTTGDTEAFF
TGTGCCAGCAGCTTAACGACAGGGGACACTGAAGCTTTCTTT
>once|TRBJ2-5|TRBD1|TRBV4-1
CASSQDAGGYQETQYF
TGCGCCAGCAGCCAAGATGCAGGGGGCTACCAAGAGACCCAGTACTTC
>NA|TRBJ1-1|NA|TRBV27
CASRNNNRAPKSAFF
TGTGCCAGCAGGAATAATAACAGGGCGCCTAAGTCAGCTTTCTTT
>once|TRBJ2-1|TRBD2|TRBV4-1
CASSQEHLAGTYYNEQFF
TGCGCCAGCAGCCAAGAACACTTAGCGGGAACCTACTACAATGAGCAGTTCTTC
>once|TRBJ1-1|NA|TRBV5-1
CASSLSRTRAEAFF
TGCGCCAGCAGCTTGTCGCGGACGAGGGCTGAAGCTTTCTTT
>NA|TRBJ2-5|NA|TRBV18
CASSAYFQETQYF
TGTGCCAGCTCAGCCTACTTCCAAGAGACCCAGTACTTC
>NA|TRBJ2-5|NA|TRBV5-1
CASSLARGETQYF
TGCGCCAGCAGCTTGGCTCGGGGGGAGACCCAGTACTTC
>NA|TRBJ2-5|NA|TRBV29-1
CSVDSGQETQYF
TGCAGCGTTGATAGCGGTCAAGAGACCCAGTACTTC
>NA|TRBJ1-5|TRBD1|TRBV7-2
CASSNRDRGPYSNQPQHF
TGTGCCAGCAGCAACCGGGACAGGGGGCCGTATAGCAATCAGCCCCAGCATTTT
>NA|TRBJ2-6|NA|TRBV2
CASSTSRTAQSSGANVLTF
TGTGCCAGCAGCACATCAAGGACAGCTCAATCCTCTGGGGCCAACGTCCTGACTTTC
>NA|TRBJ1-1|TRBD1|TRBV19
CASSPRDRGINTEAFF
TGTGCCAGTAGTCCCCGGGACAGGGGGATAAACACTGAAGCTTTCTTT
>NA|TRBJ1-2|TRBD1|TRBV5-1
CASSPRQGGYGYTF
TGCGCCAGCAGCCCAAGACAGGGAGGCTATGGCTACACCTTC
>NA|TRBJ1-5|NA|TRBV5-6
CASSFRSSYSQPQHF
TGTGCCAGCAGCTTCCGTTCCAGTTATTCTCAGCCCCAGCATTTT
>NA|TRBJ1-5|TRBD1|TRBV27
CAKKKLDRARGSNQPQHF
TGTGCCAAAAAGAAACTTGACAGGGCGAGAGGAAGCAATCAGCCCCAGCATTTT
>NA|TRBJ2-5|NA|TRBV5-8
CASSLDREPQETQYF
TGTGCCAGCAGCTTGGACAGGGAGCCCCAAGAGACCCAGTACTTC
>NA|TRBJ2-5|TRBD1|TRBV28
CASRETGQETQYF
TGTGCCAGCAGGGAGACAGGGCAAGAGACCCAGTACTTC
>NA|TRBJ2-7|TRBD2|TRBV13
CASSPRDSGNSSEQYF
TGTGCCAGCAGCCCCCGGGATAGCGGGAATTCTAGCGAGCAGTACTTC
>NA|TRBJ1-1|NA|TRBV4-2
CASKGRVDLGPEAFF
TGTGCCAGCAAAGGCAGGGTGGATCTGGGCCCTGAAGCTTTCTTT
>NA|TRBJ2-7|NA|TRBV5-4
CASSLVTGPRGEQYF
TGTGCCAGCAGCTTGGTCACGGGTCCGAGAGGAGAGCAGTACTTC
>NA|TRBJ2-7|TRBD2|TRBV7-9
CASSSAGGLEQYF
TGTGCCAGCAGCTCCGCGGGGGGGCTCGAGCAGTACTTC
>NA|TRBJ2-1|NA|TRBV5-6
CASSLGLNHNEQFF
TGTGCCAGCAGCTTGGGACTAAACCACAATGAGCAGTTCTTC
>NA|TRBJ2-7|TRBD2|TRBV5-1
CASGLEVLAGPPDEQYF
TGCGCCAGCGGCTTGGAGGTATTAGCGGGACCCCCTGACGAGCAGTACTTC
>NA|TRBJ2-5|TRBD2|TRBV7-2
CASSLGGLAEQETQYF
TGTGCCAGCAGCTTAGGGGGACTAGCGGAACAAGAGACCCAGTACTTC
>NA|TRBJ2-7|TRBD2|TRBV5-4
CASTLGLAGGSGEQYF
TGTGCCAGCACTTTGGGCCTAGCGGGGGGGTCTGGCGAGCAGTACTTC
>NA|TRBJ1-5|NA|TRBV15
CATSRGDTDQPQHF
TGTGCCACCAGCAGAGGGGACACCGATCAGCCCCAGCATTTT
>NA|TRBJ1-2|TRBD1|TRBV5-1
CASSLGRDRANYGYTF
TGCGCCAGCAGCTTGGGGCGGGACAGAGCTAACTATGGCTACACCTTC
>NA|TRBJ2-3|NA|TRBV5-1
CASSPGGHTQYF
TGCGCCAGCAGCCCAGGCGGGCATACGCAGTATTTT
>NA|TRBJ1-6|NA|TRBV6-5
CASSSDMYSPLHF
TGTGCCAGCAGTTCGGACATGTATTCACCCCTCCACTTT
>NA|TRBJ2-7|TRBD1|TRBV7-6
CASSFTSGTAPSYEQYF
TGTGCCAGCAGCTTTACATCTGGGACAGCGCCTTCCTACGAGCAGTACTTC
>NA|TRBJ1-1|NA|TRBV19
CASRGVDTEAFF
TGTGCCTCCCGGGGTGTGGACACTGAAGCTTTCTTT
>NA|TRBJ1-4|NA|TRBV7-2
CASSLAQGGTNEKLFF
TGTGCCAGCAGCTTAGCCCAGGGAGGGACTAATGAAAAACTGTTTTTT
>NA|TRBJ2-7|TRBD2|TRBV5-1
CASSAAGGDYEQYF
TGCGCCAGCAGCGCGGCGGGGGGGGACTACGAGCAGTACTTC
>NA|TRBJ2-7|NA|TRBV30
CAWSGQGGGHEQYF
TGTGCCTGGAGTGGACAGGGAGGAGGACACGAGCAGTACTTC
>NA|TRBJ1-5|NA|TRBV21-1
CASRGTPARTGGFQPQHF
TGTGCCAGTCGAGGGACCCCCGCGAGGACAGGGGGTTTTCAGCCCCAGCATTTT
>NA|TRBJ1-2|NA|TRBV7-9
CASSLPGVTGYTF
TGTGCCAGCAGCCTTCCGGGGGTGACTGGCTACACCTTC
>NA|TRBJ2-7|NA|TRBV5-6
CASSLSQGYEQYF
TGTGCCAGCAGCTTATCCCAGGGCTACGAGCAGTACTTC
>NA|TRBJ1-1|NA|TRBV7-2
CASSSGGIGAFF
TGTGCCAGCAGCTCCGGAGGGATAGGGGCTTTCTTT
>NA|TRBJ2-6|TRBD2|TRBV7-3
CASSPRSLGAGANSGANVLTF
TGTGCCAGCAGCCCCCGGTCACTTGGAGCGGGGGCCAACTCTGGGGCCAACGTCCTGACTTTC
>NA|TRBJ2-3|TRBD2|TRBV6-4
CASSPLAGGPDTQYF
TGTGCCAGCAGTCCACTAGCGGGAGGACCAGATACGCAGTATTTT
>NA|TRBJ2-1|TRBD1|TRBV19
CASSILSTGPTYNEQFF
TGTGCCAGTAGTATTCTGTCGACAGGGCCAACCTACAATGAGCAGTTCTTC
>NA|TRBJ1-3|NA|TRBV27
CASSLLGGTGNTIYF
TGTGCCAGCAGTTTATTAGGGGGTACTGGAAACACCATATATTTT
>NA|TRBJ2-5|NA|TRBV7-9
CASSLGSGVETQYF
TGTGCCAGCAGCTTAGGTTCCGGGGTGGAGACCCAGTACTTC
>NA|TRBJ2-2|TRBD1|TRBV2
CASSETGGLGTGELFF
TGTGCCAGCAGTGAAACAGGGGGCCTGGGAACCGGGGAGCTGTTTTTT
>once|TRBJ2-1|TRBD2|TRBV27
CASSLAGEAEQFF
TGTGCCAGCAGTCTAGCGGGAGAGGCTGAGCAGTTCTTC